The 8 T cell receptor beta chains below come from one sample, sequenced in a study of blood T cell repertoires in COVID-19. Libraries were prepared by immunoSEQ multiplex PCR; TCRdb keeps only in-frame clonotypes and omits some of them. The sample includes 110,000 or so clones, around 80% of them seen just once. The sample was peripheral blood. Receptors were obtained from a woman of 80 years or more with active or convalescent COVID-19.

The genes are TRBV5-6 and TRBJ1-2, with 8 bases that match TRBD1. The CDR3 runs to 13 residues. Germline assignment: CDR1 SGHDT and CDR2 YYEEEE. The V gene end was trimmed by 4 bases and the J gene end by 5 bases; junction bases not matched to a gene: 4. The CDR3 region is CASSRTGRYGYTF. The CDR3 DNA sequence: TGTGCCAGCAGCCGGACAGGGAGGTATGGCTACACCTTC.

The chain recombines TRBV5-1 with TRBJ2-7; 8 nucleotides match TRBD1. The CDR3 consists of 15 residues. The V and J ends lost 4 bases and 0 bases, in that order; junction bases with no gene match: 6. Germline V lookup: CDR1 SGHRS, CDR2 YFSETQ. This CDR3 reads CASSPRQGSSYEQYF. Here the CDR3 DNA reads TGCGCCAGCAGCCCACGACAGGGGAGCTCCTACGAGCAGTACTTC.

The table lists this clone with a few counts. Germline and junction disagree at one end, which may indicate a read error. The rearrangement links TRBV27 to TRBJ2-7; 9 bases line up with TRBD2. This CDR3 spans 15 amino acids. Per germline, CDR1 MNHEY and CDR2 SMNVEV (reference sequence). The CDR3 region has the DNA TGTGCCAGCAGACATAGCCTAGCGGGAACATACGTGCAGTACTTC. Its protein product is CASRHSLAGTYVQYF.

The CDR3: CASSLAGPYEQYF. CDR3 in DNA: TGTGCCAGCAGTTTAGCAGGCCCCTACGAGCAGTACTTC. The rearrangement links TRBV28 to TRBJ2-7; D remains ambiguous. V lost 2 bases and J 2 bases, leaving 7 bases between the germline ends. Germline values: CDR1 MDHEN, CDR2 SYDVKM. The CDR3 has 13 amino acids.

The rearrangement joins TRBV7-6 to TRBJ2-1, with D perhaps matching TRBD1 (6 bases). The CDR3 extends over 13 amino acids. Trimming cost V 7 bases and J 10 bases, with 17 bases left between them. Germline assignment: CDR1 SGHVS and CDR2 FNYEAQ. In DNA, the CDR3 is TGTGCCAGCACTCCCGGGGCAGGGGTAGAGCAGTTCTTC. Translated, it gives CASTPGAGVEQFF.

CDR3 bases: TGTGCCAGCAGCTTAAGGCCTAAGGAGGGCTACACCTTC. Protein sequence: CASSLRPKEGYTF. The chain recombines TRBV7-9 with TRBJ1-2; the D is unclear. Germline loops: CDR1 SEHNR, CDR2 FQNEAQ (reference sequence). The CDR3 loop spans 13 amino acids. The ends were cut back, 2 bases at V and 8 bases at J, with 12 bases in the middle.

The chain uses TRBV19 and TRBJ1-2, with 9 bases matching TRBD1. Germline assignment: CDR1 LNHDA and CDR2 SQIVND (reference sequence). The CDR3 has 15 residues. The ends lost 7 bases at V and 2 bases at J; junction bases unmatched: 8. The CDR3 spells CASTWGTGPNYGYTF. CDR3 DNA: TGTGCCAGTACCTGGGGGACAGGGCCGAACTATGGCTACACCTTC.

V usage is TRBV3-1 (or the pseudogene TRBV3-2) and J usage is TRBJ2-6; D gene uncertain. The CDR3 is made up of 15 amino acids. Per the germline V gene, CDR1 is LGHDT and CDR2 is YNNKEL (reference sequence). The V and J ends lost 1 base and 2 bases respectively, with 6 bases between them. The CDR3 DNA sequence: TGTGCCAGCAGCCAAGGTATCCCTGGGGCCAACGTCCTGACTTTC. It codes for CASSQGIPGANVLTF.